This TCR beta chain was sequenced for a study of blood T cell repertoires in COVID-19. Study in general: Some COVID-19 samples were acute and others convalescent; all came from the United States, Italy and Spain. T cells, B-cell-depleted T cells, or PBMCs supplied cDNA or gDNA.

The V and J ends lost 4 bases and 4 bases respectively, with 16 bases between them. This CDR3 has 15 amino acids. Germline CDR1 KGHSH, CDR2 LQKENI. Cohort assignment relied on participant-reported clinical history. The data were produced by immunoSEQ multiplex PCR, yet TCRdb's version contains in-frame clones alone and is incomplete. This sample has hundreds of thousands of clones, with roughly 90% found just once. The sequence derives from a woman aged 30 to 39 with acute COVID-19. The V call is TRBV18, the J call TRBJ1-1; D is ambiguous. Sequenced input: PBMCs or T cells enriched from blood (not recorded which). CDR3 region: CASSLSSPPGTEAFF. DNA for the CDR3: TGTGCCAGCTCACTCAGTAGCCCGCCGGGCACTGAAGCTTTCTTT.